These 29 T cell receptor beta chains were all obtained from the same sample, sequenced in a study of identical twins' blood T cells. Each CDR3 protein is one row after TCRdb ran MiXCR on the 5' RACE reads. This repertoire shows a few hundred thousand distinct CDR3 sequences, roughly 31% found once; its top ten account for 6% to 7%. Sequencing was performed on PBMCs. The receptors were sampled from a woman aged 18-55 years in good health.

V gene TRBV5-1 combines with J gene TRBJ2-3; D unclear. V gave up 4 bases and J gave up 2 bases, with 11 bases separating them. The CDR3 loop spans 14 amino acids. Germline assignment: CDR1 SGHRS and CDR2 YFSETQ. CDR3 region: CASSEGSPTDTQYF. The CDR3 DNA follows: TGCGCCAGCAGCGAAGGGTCGCCCACAGATACGCAGTATTTT.

The chain is built from TRBV9 and TRBJ2-1; no reliable D call. V lost 0 bases, J lost 4 bases, and 14 bases lay in between. The germline gives CDR1 SGDLS, CDR2 YYNGEE. The CDR3 runs to 16 residues. CDR3 region: CASSVERLPQYNEQFF. The CDR3 DNA is TGTGCCAGCAGCGTAGAGCGTCTACCCCAATACAATGAGCAGTTCTTC.

The CDR3 DNA follows: TGTGCCAGCAGCTACGGACAGCATTATGGCTACACCTTC. It specifies CASSYGQHYGYTF. The chain combines TRBV7-9 with TRBJ1-2; a weak D match, TRBD1 (6 bases). CDR3 length: 13 amino acids. Looked up from germline, CDR1 is SEHNR and CDR2 is FQNEAQ (reference sequence). Trimming removed 4 bases from V and 5 bases from J, with 11 bases in between.

This clonotype was recorded many times. The CDR3 region is CASSQDLGETYDEQYF. The DNA for the CDR3 is TGCGCCAGCAGCCAAGATCTTGGTGAGACCTACGACGAGCAGTACTTC. The chain combines TRBV4-3 with TRBJ2-7; D remains unclear. The V gene lost 0 bases and the J gene lost 5 bases, with 17 bases spanning the gap. Germline V lookup: CDR1 LGHNA, CDR2 YSLEER. The CDR3 runs to 16 residues.

V usage is TRBV4-1 and J usage is TRBJ2-3, with D perhaps being TRBD1 or TRBD2 (7 bases each). Germline CDR1 and CDR2: MGHRA and YSYEKL. The CDR3 is 17 amino acids. The V gene lost 1 base and the J gene lost 0 bases, with 14 bases spanning the gap. CDR3 in amino acids: CASSQGRGGHSTDTQYF. The CDR3 DNA follows: TGCGCCAGCAGCCAAGGCAGGGGGGGTCATAGCACAGATACGCAGTATTTT.

The chain recombines TRBV11-3 with TRBJ1-1; D is possibly TRBD1 (5 bases). The CDR3 loop spans 14 amino acids. Per the germline V gene, CDR1 is SGHNT and CDR2 is YENEEA. V gave up 1 base and J gave up 3 bases, with 9 bases separating them. This chain's CDR3 is CASSLGGQHTEAFF. CDR3 DNA sequence: TGTGCCAGCAGCTTAGGGGGCCAACACACTGAAGCTTTCTTT.

The V and J genes are TRBV2 and TRBJ1-1, with D hard to call. Looked up from germline, CDR1 is SNHLY and CDR2 is FYNNEI. The CDR3 loop spans 13 amino acids. The V and J ends lost 1 base and 5 bases respectively, with 8 bases between them. The CDR3 DNA reads TGTGCCAGCAGTGAAGAGGATCGTACTGAAGCTTTCTTT. It translates to CASSEEDRTEAFF.

At least ten counts were recorded for this clonotype. This chain uses TRBV20-1 with TRBJ1-5; D gene ambiguous. The CDR3 has 13 residues. V was shortened by 0 bases and J by 8 bases, with 11 bases between the two germline ends. The germline V gene encodes CDR1 DFQATT and CDR2 SNEGSKA (reference sequence). CDR3 region: CSAREGAGEPQHF. The CDR3 coding sequence is TGCAGTGCTAGAGAGGGTGCTGGTGAGCCCCAGCATTTT.

V gene TRBV20-1 combines with J gene TRBJ1-6; D unresolved. Germline loops: CDR1 DFQATT, CDR2 SNEGSKA (reference sequence). This CDR3 comprises 15 residues. V lost 6 bases to trimming and J lost 4 bases, with 16 bases between them. The DNA for the CDR3 is TGCAGTGCCATCACCCTGGACTCTTATAATTCACCCCTCCACTTT. Translation: CSAITLDSYNSPLHF.

This clonotype was found a few times. The chain uses TRBV12-3 or TRBV12-4 and TRBJ2-1, with D uncertain. Trimming removed 6 bases at V and 10 bases at J, with 10 bases between. The CDR3 has 11 residues. CDR3: CASSPLREQFF. CDR3 DNA sequence: TGTGCCAGCAGCCCCCTGAGGGAGCAGTTCTTC.

V and J are TRBV28 and TRBJ2-2; D not certain. There are 14 residues in the CDR3. Trimming left V 6 bases short and J 11 bases short, with 19 bases between. Germline values: CDR1 MDHEN, CDR2 SYDVKM. The CDR3 DNA sequence: TGTGCCAGCAGCCGCAGTCTAGGACCTCGAGAGCTGTTTTTT. Translated: CASSRSLGPRELFF. Filled out from reference TRBV28 and TRBJ2-2, the complete variable domain reads DVKVTQSSRYLVKRTGEKVFLECVQDMDHENMFWYRQDPGLGLRLIYFSYDVKMKEKGDIPEGYSVSREKKERFSLILESASTNQTSMYLCASSRSLGPRELFFGEGSRLTVL.

This chain joins TRBV20-1 and TRBJ2-7; TRBD2 matches 11 bases. Losses at the gene ends were 3 bases for V and 6 bases for J; bases not matched to a gene: 1. The germline V gene has CDR1 DFQATT and CDR2 SNEGSKA (reference sequence). The CDR3 loop spans 12 amino acids. CDR3 nucleotide sequence: TGCAGTGCTAGCGGACTAGCGGGCGAGCAGTACTTC. As protein: CSASGLAGEQYF.

This clonotype has a handful of counts. This sequence joins TRBV20-1 and TRBJ2-7, with 10 bases lining up with TRBD2. Germline V lookup: CDR1 DFQATT, CDR2 SNEGSKA (reference sequence). CDR3 size: 15 residues. The junction had 12 bases not matched to a gene; V was cut back by 4 bases and J by 6 bases. The CDR3 coding sequence is TGCAGTGCTATCCTTCTCAGCGGGAGGGCCGGCGAGCAGTACTTC. This translates into CSAILLSGRAGEQYF.

This clonotype was detected ten times or more. CDR3 coding DNA: TGTGCCAGCAGCCCCGACAGGGGGCTGCTTCACTATGGCTACACCTTC. Translation gives CASSPDRGLLHYGYTF. V usage is TRBV6-5 and J usage is TRBJ1-2; 10 positions agree with TRBD1. Germline V gene sequence: CDR1 MNHEY, CDR2 SVGAGI. Trimming took 6 bases from V and 3 from J; bases not matched to a gene: 10. This CDR3 is built from 16 residues.

The CDR3 reads CSVELRRWRVDGYTF. The CDR3 DNA sequence: TGCAGCGTTGAACTCCGACGGTGGAGGGTGGATGGCTACACCTTC. V and J are TRBV29-1 and TRBJ1-2; D call uncertain. Germline assignment: CDR1 SQVTM and CDR2 ANQGSEA. Trimming stripped 2 bases from V and 6 bases from J, with 19 bases between. CDR3 length equals 15 residues. The full variable domain, in which reference TRBV29-1 and TRBJ1-2 provide the parts outside the CDR3, is SAVISQKPSRDICQRGTSLTIQCQVDSQVTMMFWYRQQPGQSLTLIATANQGSEATYESGFVIDKFPISRPNLTFSTLTVSNMSPEDSSIYLCSVELRRWRVDGYTFGSGTRLTVV.

The chain uses TRBV12-5 and TRBJ1-1, with D unresolved. The CDR3 covers 20 residues. Trimming shortened V by 0 bases and J by 0 bases, and 23 bases separated the two germline ends. Germline CDR1 is LGHNT and CDR2 is FRNRAP. CDR3 amino acids: CASGLVRLGGSRSMNTEAFF. The CDR3 nucleotides read TGTGCTAGTGGTTTGGTACGTTTGGGCGGCAGCAGAAGTATGAACACTGAAGCTTTCTTT.

This clonotype was seen only a few times. The genes are TRBV6-2 or TRBV6-3 and TRBJ1-2; the match to TRBD1 covers 8 bases. V gave up 3 bases and J gave up 8 bases; unmatched junction bases: 2. CDR3 length equals 12 residues. From germline, CDR1 is MNHEY and CDR2 SVGEGT. CDR3 protein: CASSYGTGGYTF. The CDR3 DNA is TGTGCCAGCAGTTATGGGACAGGAGGCTACACCTTC.

The chain joins TRBV7-2 to TRBJ2-3, with D hard to call. Germline values: CDR1 SGHTA, CDR2 FQGNSA. V was pared by 3 bases and J by 5 bases, with 18 bases between. CDR3 length equals 16 residues. The CDR3 region is CASSFSLSNSRDTQYF. The CDR3 nucleotides are TGTGCCAGCAGCTTTTCCCTTTCTAACTCAAGAGATACGCAGTATTTT.

The chain has TRBV11-2 and TRBJ2-2, with D maybe TRBD1 (6 bases). Trimming removed 4 bases at V and 2 bases at J, with 11 bases between. The germline V gene encodes CDR1 SGHAT and CDR2 FQNNGV. The CDR3 is 15 residues long. The CDR3 loop is CASSSGQINTGELFF. In nucleotides, the CDR3 is TGTGCCAGCAGCTCCGGACAGATAAACACCGGGGAGCTGTTTTTT.

The count of this clonotype is one. One junction end does not reproduce the germline sequence, and a read error may be involved. The gene calls are TRBV12-3 or TRBV12-4 and TRBJ1-3, with D unresolved. This CDR3 contains 17 residues. CDR3 sequence (DNA): TGTTCCAGCAGTTTAGTAGTCACTACGCTCTCCGGAAACACCATATATTTT. Translated, it gives CSSSLVVTTLSGNTIYF.

This chain uses TRBV7-9 with TRBJ1-1; D remains unclear. The germline V gene has CDR1 SEHNR and CDR2 FQNEAQ (reference sequence). The ends were cut back, 3 bases at V and 3 bases at J, with 11 bases in the middle. This CDR3 spans 14 amino acids. The CDR3 region is CASSLFAGDTEAFF. The CDR3 DNA reads as TGTGCCAGCAGCTTGTTCGCTGGGGACACTGAAGCTTTCTTT.

This sequence joins TRBV7-8 and TRBJ1-5; D perhaps matches TRBD1 (6 bases). CDR1 is SGHVS and CDR2 is FQNEAQ in the germline V gene. V gave up 5 bases and J gave up 2 bases, with 16 bases separating them. The CDR3 contains 16 residues. Written as DNA, the CDR3 is TGTGCCAGCAGCCTGCACAGGGTAGGTGGCAATCAGCCCCAGCATTTT. Amino acid sequence: CASSLHRVGGNQPQHF.

This clonotype has more than one count but fewer than ten. This chain connects TRBV6-4 to TRBJ1-5, with D unclear. CDR1 is MRHNA, CDR2 SNTAGT, per germline. The V end was cut by 0 bases, the J end by 4 bases, with 7 bases between. The CDR3 extends over 14 amino acids. In DNA form, the CDR3 reads TGTGCCAGCAGTGACTCGCCCGGGAATCAGCCCCAGCATTTT. The encoded protein is CASSDSPGNQPQHF.

There are many counts of this clonotype. The chain couples TRBV29-1 to TRBJ1-1; D is ambiguous. Germline V lookup: CDR1 SQVTM, CDR2 ANQGSEA. V was pared by 0 bases and J by 6 bases, with 8 bases between. The CDR3 runs 12 residues. CDR3 loop: CSVEELRAEAFF. The CDR3 DNA follows: TGCAGCGTTGAAGAATTACGGGCTGAAGCTTTCTTT. Based on the CDR3 plus reference TRBV29-1 and TRBJ1-1, the full variable domain is SAVISQKPSRDICQRGTSLTIQCQVDSQVTMMFWYRQQPGQSLTLIATANQGSEATYESGFVIDKFPISRPNLTFSTLTVSNMSPEDSSIYLCSVEELRAEAFFGQGTRLTVV.

The chain recombines TRBV4-3 with TRBJ1-1; D unresolved. The ends were cut back, 1 base at V and 4 bases at J, with 13 bases in the middle. The germline V gene has CDR1 LGHNA and CDR2 YSLEER. The CDR3 has 15 amino acids. Here the CDR3 reads CASSQGMAAVTEAFF. As DNA, the CDR3 is TGCGCCAGCAGCCAAGGGATGGCGGCAGTCACTGAAGCTTTCTTT.

This clonotype showed up just a few times. This chain uses TRBV9 with TRBJ2-2; D gene unclear. CDR3 length: 13 amino acids. Trimming took 1 base from V and 4 from J, leaving 5 bases between them. The germline CDR1 and CDR2 sequences are SGDLS and YYNGEE. DNA of the CDR3: TGTGCCAGCAGCGTACATTCCACCGGGGAGCTGTTTTTT. Its translation is CASSVHSTGELFF.

This clonotype occurred a few times. The chain joins TRBV20-1 to TRBJ1-1, with D perhaps matching TRBD1 (6 bases). Trimming cost V 8 bases and J 4 bases, with 23 bases left between them. Germline CDR1 is DFQATT and CDR2 is SNEGSKA (reference sequence). The CDR3 is 15 amino acids. The CDR3 loop reads CSLGGMRGVTTEAFF. CDR3 DNA sequence: TGCAGTTTAGGAGGGATGAGGGGGGTAACCACTGAAGCTTTCTTT.

J is TRBJ1-4 and V is TRBV5-1, with 8 bases lining up with TRBD1. CDR1 and CDR2 (germline): SGHRS, YFSETQ. J lost 8 bases, V lost 4 bases, and 13 bases had no gene match. The CDR3 consists of 16 residues. The CDR3 here is CASSIGQGGYREKLFF. CDR3 DNA sequence: TGCGCCAGCAGCATTGGACAGGGAGGATATCGCGAAAAACTGTTTTTT. The entire variable domain, with the rest obtained from reference TRBV5-1 and TRBJ1-4, is as follows: KAGVTQTPRYLIKTRGQQVTLSCSPISGHRSVSWYQQTPGQGLQFLFEYFSETQRNKGNFPGRFSGRQFSNSRSEMNVSTLELGDSALYLCASSIGQGGYREKLFFGSGTQLSVL.

In this sample, this clonotype turned up a few times. The chain couples TRBV29-1 to TRBJ2-7; D gene unclear. Looked up from germline, CDR1 is SQVTM and CDR2 is ANQGSEA. There are 13 residues in the CDR3. Trimming took off 4 bases at V and 6 bases at J, with 16 bases between the two ends. The CDR3 spells CSVGPHNPSEQYF. CDR3 in DNA: TGCAGCGTTGGACCCCATAACCCATCCGAGCAGTACTTC.